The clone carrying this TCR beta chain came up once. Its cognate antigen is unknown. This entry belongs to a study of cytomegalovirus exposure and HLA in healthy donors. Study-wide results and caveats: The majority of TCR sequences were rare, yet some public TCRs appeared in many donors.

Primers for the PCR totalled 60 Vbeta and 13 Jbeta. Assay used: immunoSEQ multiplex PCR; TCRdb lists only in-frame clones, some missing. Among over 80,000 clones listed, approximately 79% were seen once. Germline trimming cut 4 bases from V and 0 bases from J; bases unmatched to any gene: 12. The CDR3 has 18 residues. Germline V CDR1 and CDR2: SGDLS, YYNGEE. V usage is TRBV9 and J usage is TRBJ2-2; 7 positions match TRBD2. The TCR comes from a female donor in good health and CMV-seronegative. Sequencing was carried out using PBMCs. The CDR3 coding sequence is TGTGCCAGCAGCCCTGGGCGGGGGATTCCCGCGAACACCGGGGAGCTGTTTTTT. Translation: CASSPGRGIPANTGELFF.